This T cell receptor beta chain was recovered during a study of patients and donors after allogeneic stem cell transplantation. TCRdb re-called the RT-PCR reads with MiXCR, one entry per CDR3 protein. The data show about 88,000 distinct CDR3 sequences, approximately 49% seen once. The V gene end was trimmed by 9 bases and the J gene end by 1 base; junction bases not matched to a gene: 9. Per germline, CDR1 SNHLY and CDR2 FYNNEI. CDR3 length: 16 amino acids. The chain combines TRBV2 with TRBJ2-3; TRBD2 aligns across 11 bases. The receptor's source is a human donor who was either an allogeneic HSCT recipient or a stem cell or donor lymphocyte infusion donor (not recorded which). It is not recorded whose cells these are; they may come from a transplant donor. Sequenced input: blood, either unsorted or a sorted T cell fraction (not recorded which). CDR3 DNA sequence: TGTGCCAGAGGGGGGACTAGCGGAAACCGCACAGATACGCAGTATTTT. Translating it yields CARGGTSGNRTDTQYF.